The sequence of this TCR beta chain was determined in a study of early T cells in non-severe SARS-CoV-2 infection. About the research overall: Chains stayed unpaired after sequencing of bulk RNA from unsorted whole blood. General observations from the study: Matching against VDJdb likely underestimated virus-specific expansions, favoring anti-spike CD8.

The CDR3 spans 16 residues. CDR1 is KGHSH, CDR2 LQKENI, per germline. Trimming removed 0 bases at V and 0 bases at J, with 11 bases between. Note on this clonotype: Its antigen is unidentified.

Unique molecular identifiers were added to individual cDNA molecules. TCRdb independently ran MiXCR on the 5' RACE reads; one entry per CDR3 protein. This table has about 48,000 distinct CDR3 sequences, roughly 9.8% appearing once. The chain carries TRBV18 and TRBJ1-1, with a possible D match to TRBD1 (5 bases). The origin of this receptor is an adult who was a healthcare worker with PCR-confirmed SARS-CoV-2 infection or an uninfected control (not recorded which). The sample consisted of whole blood. CDR3 nucleotide sequence: TGTGCCAGCTCACCACCGGGCAGGGCGGTGAACACTGAAGCTTTCTTT. This sequence encodes CASSPPGRAVNTEAFF.